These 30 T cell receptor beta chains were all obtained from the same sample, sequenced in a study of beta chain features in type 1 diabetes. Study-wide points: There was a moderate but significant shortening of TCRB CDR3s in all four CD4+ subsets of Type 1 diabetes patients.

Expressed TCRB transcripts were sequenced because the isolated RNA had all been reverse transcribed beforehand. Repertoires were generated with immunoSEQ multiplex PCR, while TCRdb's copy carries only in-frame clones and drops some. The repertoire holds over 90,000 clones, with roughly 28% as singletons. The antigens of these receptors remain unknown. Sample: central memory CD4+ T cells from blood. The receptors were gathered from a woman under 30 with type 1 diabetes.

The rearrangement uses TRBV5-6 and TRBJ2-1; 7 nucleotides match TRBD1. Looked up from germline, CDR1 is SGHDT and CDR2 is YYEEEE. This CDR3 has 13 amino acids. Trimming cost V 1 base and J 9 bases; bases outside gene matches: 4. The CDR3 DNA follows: TGTGCCAGCAGCTTGACAGGGGTGGGTGAGCAGTTCTTC. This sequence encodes CASSLTGVGEQFF. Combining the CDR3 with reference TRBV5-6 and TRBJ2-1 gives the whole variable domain DAGVTQSPTHLIKTRGQQVTLRCSPKSGHDTVSWYQQALGQGPQFIFQYYEEEERQRGNFPDRFSGHQFPNYSSELNVNALLLGDSALYLCASSLTGVGEQFFGPGTRLTVL.

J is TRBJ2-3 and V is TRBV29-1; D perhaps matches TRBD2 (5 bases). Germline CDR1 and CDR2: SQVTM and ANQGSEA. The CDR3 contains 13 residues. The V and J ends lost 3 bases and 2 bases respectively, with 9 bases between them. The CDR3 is CSVDRGNTDTQYF. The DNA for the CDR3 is TGCAGCGTTGACCGGGGTAACACAGATACGCAGTATTTT.

The CDR3 protein is CASNVGQGGGVKYEQYF. The DNA for the CDR3 is TGTGCCAGCAACGTGGGGCAGGGAGGGGGTGTGAAGTACGAGCAGTACTTC. This chain joins TRBV7-9 and TRBJ2-7; the D gene is possibly TRBD2 (7 bases). The germline gives CDR1 SEHNR, CDR2 FQNEAQ (reference sequence). This CDR3 is built from 17 residues. The V end lost 7 bases, the J end lost 4 bases, and 26 bases lay between the germline ends.

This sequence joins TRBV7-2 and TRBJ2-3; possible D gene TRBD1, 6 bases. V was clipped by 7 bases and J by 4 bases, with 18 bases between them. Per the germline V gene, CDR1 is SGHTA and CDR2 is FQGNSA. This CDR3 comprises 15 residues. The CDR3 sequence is CASTPFMGAADTQYF. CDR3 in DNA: TGTGCCAGCACCCCCTTTATGGGGGCCGCAGATACGCAGTATTTT.

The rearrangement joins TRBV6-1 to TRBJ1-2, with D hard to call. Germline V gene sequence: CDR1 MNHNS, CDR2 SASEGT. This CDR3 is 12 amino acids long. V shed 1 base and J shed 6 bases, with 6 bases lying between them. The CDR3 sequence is CASSEGGNGYTF. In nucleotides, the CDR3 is TGTGCCAGCAGTGAAGGCGGCAATGGCTACACCTTC.

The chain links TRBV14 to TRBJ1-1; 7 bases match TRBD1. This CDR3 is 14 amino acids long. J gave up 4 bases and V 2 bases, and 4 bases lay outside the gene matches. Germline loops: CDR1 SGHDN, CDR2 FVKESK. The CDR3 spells CASSQQTGFTEAFF. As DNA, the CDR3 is TGTGCCAGCAGCCAACAGACAGGGTTCACTGAAGCTTTCTTT.

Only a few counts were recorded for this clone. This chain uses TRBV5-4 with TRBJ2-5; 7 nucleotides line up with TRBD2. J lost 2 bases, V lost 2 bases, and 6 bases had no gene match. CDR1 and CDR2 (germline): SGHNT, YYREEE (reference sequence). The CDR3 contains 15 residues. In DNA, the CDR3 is TGTGCCAGCAGCTTCTCACTAGCGCCACAAGAGACCCAGTACTTC. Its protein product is CASSFSLAPQETQYF.

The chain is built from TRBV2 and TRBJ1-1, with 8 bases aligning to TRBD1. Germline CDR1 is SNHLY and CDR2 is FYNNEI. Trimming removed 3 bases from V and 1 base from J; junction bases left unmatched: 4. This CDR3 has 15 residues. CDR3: CASSDWTGSNTEAFF. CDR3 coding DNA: TGTGCCAGCAGTGACTGGACAGGGTCGAACACTGAAGCTTTCTTT. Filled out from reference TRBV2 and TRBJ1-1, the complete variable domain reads EPEVTQTPSHQVTQMGQEVILRCVPISNHLYFYWYRQILGQKVEFLVSFYNNEISEKSEIFDDQFSVERPDGSNFTLKIRSTKLEDSAMYFCASSDWTGSNTEAFFGQGTRLTVV.

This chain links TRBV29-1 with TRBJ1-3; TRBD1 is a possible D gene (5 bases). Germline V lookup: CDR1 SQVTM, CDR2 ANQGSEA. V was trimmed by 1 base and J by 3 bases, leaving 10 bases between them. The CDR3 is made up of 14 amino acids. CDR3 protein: CSVEGGGYGNTIYF. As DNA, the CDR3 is TGCAGCGTTGAAGGGGGGGGATATGGAAACACCATATATTTT.

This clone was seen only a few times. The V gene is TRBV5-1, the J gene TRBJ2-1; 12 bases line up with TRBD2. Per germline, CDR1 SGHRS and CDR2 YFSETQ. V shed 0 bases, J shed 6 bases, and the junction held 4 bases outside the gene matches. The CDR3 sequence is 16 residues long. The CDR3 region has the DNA TGCGCCAGCAGCTTGGCCGCTAGCGGGAGGGCCAATGAGCAGTTCTTC. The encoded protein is CASSLAASGRANEQFF.

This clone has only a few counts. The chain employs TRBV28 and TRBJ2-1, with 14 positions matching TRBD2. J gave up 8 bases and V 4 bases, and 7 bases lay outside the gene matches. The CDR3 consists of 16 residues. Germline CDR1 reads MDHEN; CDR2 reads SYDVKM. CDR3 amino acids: CASSSGLAGAGDEQFF. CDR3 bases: TGTGCCAGCAGTTCGGGACTAGCGGGAGCGGGCGATGAGCAGTTCTTC.

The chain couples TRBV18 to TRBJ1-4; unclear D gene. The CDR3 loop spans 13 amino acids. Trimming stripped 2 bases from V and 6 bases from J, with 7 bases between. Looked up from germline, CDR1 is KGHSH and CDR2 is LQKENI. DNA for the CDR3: TGTGCCAGCTCACCAGGGCGGGATGAAAAACTGTTTTTT. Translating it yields CASSPGRDEKLFF.

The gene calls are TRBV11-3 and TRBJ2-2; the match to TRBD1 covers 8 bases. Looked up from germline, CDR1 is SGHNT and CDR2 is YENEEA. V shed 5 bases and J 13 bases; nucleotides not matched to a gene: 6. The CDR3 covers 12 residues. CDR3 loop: CASSLTGGGLFF. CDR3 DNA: TGTGCCAGCAGCCTTACAGGGGGAGGGCTGTTTTTT. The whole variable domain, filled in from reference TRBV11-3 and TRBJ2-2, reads EAGVVQSPRYKIIEKKQPVAFWCNPISGHNTLYWYLQNLGQGPELLIRYENEEAVDDSQLPKDRFSAERLKGVDSTLKIQPAELGDSAVYLCASSLTGGGLFFGEGSRLTVL.

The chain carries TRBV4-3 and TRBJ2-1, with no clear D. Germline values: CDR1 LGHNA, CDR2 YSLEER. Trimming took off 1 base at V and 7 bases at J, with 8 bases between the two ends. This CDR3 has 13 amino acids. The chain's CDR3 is CASSQVGENEQFF. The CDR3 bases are TGCGCCAGCAGCCAAGTGGGCGAAAATGAGCAGTTCTTC.

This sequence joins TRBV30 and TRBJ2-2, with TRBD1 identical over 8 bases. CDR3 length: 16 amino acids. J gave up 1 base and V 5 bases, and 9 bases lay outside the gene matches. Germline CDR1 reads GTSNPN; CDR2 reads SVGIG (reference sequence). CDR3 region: CAWVPGGQGNTGELFF. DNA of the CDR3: TGTGCCTGGGTCCCAGGAGGACAGGGGAACACCGGGGAGCTGTTTTTT.

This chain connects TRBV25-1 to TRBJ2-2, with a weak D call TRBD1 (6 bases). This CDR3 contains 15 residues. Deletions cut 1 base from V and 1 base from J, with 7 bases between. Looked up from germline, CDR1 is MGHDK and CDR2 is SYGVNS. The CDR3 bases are TGTGCCAGCAGTGAATGGACAGTGAACACCGGGGAGCTGTTTTTT. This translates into CASSEWTVNTGELFF.

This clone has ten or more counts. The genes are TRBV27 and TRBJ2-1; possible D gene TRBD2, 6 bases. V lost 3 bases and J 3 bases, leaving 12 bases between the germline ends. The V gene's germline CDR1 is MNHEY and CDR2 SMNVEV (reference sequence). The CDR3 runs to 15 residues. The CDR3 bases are TGTGCCAGCAGTTTGGAGGGGCGGAACTACAATGAGCAGTTCTTC. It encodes CASSLEGRNYNEQFF.

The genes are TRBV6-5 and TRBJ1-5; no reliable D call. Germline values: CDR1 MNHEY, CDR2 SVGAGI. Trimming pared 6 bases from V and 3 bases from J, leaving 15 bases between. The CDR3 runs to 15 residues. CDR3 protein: CASSPRGASNQPQHF. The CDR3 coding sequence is TGTGCCAGCAGCCCCCGGGGAGCTTCCAATCAGCCCCAGCATTTT.

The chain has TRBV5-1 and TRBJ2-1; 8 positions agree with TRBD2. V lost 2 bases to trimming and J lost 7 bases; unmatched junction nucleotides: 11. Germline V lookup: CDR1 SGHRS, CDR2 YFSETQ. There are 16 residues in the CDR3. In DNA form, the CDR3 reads TGCGCCAGCAGCTTTGGGCTAGCGGGTCCCGGAAATGAGCAGTTCTTC. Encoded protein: CASSFGLAGPGNEQFF.

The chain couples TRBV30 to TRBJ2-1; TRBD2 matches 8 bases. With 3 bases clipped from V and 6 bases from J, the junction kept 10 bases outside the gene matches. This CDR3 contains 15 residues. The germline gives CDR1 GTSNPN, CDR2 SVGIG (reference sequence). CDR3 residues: CAWSDGTRGSNEQFF. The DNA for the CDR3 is TGTGCCTGGAGCGATGGGACTAGAGGGAGCAATGAGCAGTTCTTC. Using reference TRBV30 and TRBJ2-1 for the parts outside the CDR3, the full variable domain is SQTIHQWPATLVQPVGSPLSLECTVEGTSNPNLYWYRQAAGRGLQLLFYSVGIGQISSEVPQNLSASRPQDRQFILSSKKLLLSDSGFYLCAWSDGTRGSNEQFFGPGTRLTVL.

The CDR3 DNA sequence: TGTGCCACCGGGGACTTCTTAATAACAACTAATGAAAAACTGTTTTTT. It codes for CATGDFLITTNEKLFF. V gene TRBV21-1 combines with J gene TRBJ1-4. TRBV21-1 is reported as a pseudogene. This CDR3 comprises 16 residues.

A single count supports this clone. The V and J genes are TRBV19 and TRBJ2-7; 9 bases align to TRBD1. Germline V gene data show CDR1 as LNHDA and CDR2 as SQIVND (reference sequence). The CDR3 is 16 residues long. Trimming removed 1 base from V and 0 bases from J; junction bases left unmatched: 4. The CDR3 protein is CASSIVGGQGSYEQYF. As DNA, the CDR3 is TGTGCCAGTAGTATAGTCGGGGGACAGGGCTCCTACGAGCAGTACTTC.

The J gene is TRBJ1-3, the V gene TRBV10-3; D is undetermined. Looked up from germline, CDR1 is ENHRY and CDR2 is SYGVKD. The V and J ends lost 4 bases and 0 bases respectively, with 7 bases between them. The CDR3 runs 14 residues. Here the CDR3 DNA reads TGTGCCATCAGTGTAGAAAACTCTGGAAACACCATATATTTT. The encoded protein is CAISVENSGNTIYF.

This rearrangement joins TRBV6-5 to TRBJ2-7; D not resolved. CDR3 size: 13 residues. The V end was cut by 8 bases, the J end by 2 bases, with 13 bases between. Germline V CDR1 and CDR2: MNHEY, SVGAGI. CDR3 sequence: CASQGRGAYEQYF. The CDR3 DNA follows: TGTGCCAGCCAAGGTCGCGGAGCCTACGAGCAGTACTTC.

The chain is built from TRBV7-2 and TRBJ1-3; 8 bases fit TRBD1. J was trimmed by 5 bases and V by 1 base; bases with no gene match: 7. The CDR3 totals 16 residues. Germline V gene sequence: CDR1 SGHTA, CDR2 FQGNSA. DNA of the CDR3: TGTGCCAGCAGCTTAGTCCCTGACAGGGGCCGAAACACCATATATTTT. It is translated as CASSLVPDRGRNTIYF.

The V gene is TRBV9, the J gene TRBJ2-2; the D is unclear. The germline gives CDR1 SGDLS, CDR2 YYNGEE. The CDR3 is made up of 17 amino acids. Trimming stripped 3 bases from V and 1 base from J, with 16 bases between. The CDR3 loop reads CASSAQPMGRNTGELFF. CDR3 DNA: TGTGCCAGCAGCGCGCAACCGATGGGCAGGAACACCGGGGAGCTGTTTTTT.

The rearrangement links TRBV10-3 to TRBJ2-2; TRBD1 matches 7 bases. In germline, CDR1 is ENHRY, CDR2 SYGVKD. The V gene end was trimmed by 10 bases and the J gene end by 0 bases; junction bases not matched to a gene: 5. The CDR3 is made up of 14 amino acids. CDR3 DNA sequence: TGTGCCACGCAGGGACAGTCGAACACCGGGGAGCTGTTTTTT. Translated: CATQGQSNTGELFF.

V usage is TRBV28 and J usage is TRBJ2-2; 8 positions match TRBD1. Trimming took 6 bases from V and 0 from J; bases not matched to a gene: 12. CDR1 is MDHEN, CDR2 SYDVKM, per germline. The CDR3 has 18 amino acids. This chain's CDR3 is CASSGSGQAASNTGELFF. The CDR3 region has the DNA TGTGCCAGCAGCGGATCGGGACAGGCCGCATCGAACACCGGGGAGCTGTTTTTT.

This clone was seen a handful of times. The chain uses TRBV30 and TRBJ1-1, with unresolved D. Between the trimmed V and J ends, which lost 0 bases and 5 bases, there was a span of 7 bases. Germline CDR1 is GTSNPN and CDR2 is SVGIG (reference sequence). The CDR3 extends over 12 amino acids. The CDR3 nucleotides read TGTGCCTGGAGTGTGACGAGGACTGAAGCTTTCTTT. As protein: CAWSVTRTEAFF. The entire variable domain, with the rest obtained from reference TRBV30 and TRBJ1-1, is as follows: SQTIHQWPATLVQPVGSPLSLECTVEGTSNPNLYWYRQAAGRGLQLLFYSVGIGQISSEVPQNLSASRPQDRQFILSSKKLLLSDSGFYLCAWSVTRTEAFFGQGTRLTVV.

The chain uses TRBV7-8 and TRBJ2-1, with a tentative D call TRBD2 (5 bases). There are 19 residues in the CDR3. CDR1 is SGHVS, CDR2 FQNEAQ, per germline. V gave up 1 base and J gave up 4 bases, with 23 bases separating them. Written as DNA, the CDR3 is TGTGCCAGCAGCTTAGATTGGGGAGACCGAGGTGGGGATTACAATGAGCAGTTCTTC. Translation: CASSLDWGDRGGDYNEQFF. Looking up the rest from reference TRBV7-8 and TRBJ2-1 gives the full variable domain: GAGVSQSPRYKVAKRGQDVALRCDPISGHVSLFWYQQALGQGPEFLTYFQNEAQLDKSGLPSDRFFAERPEGSVSTLKIQRTQQEDSAVYLCASSLDWGDRGGDYNEQFFGPGTRLTVL.